Listed below are T cell receptor beta chains from one sample, sequenced in a study of cytomegalovirus exposure and HLA in healthy donors. Sequencing used immunoSEQ multiplex PCR; TCRdb keeps in-frame clones, though not all of them. The sample has approximately 120,000 clones, 73% seen once; the top ten hold about 4.5%. The sequencing sample was made of PBMCs. These receptors were taken from a man aged 55-75 years in good health and CMV-seropositive. The conserved cysteine and the conserved F or W are not part of the CDR3 here. A D gene is named only where the DNA matches it firmly.

TRBV2	NA	TRBJ2-2	ASSESAGELF
TRBV5-6	TRBD1	TRBJ2-7	ASSYGTGAGEQY
TRBV5-1	NA	TRBJ1-4	ASSAPTGGNEKLF
TRBV5-4	NA	TRBJ2-5	ASSLVSGQETQY
TRBV25-1	TRBD2	TRBJ2-7	ASSKSGGSSYEQY
TRBV7-9	TRBD1	TRBJ2-2	ASSPPVRGLTGELF
TRBV10-3	TRBD2	TRBJ2-2	AISETGGAYTGELF
TRBV9	NA	TRBJ1-5	ASSAGQEAQPQH
TRBV5-1	TRBD1	TRBJ1-1	ASSLTGRGHAF
TRBV6-5	TRBD1	TRBJ1-2	ASRPTGAGGYT
TRBV30	NA	TRBJ1-2	ACQMGLSYGYT
TRBV27	TRBD1	TRBJ2-7	ASSFRGQAASYEQY
TRBV5-6	NA	TRBJ2-5	ASSLVSVETQY
TRBV21-1	NA	TRBJ2-5	ASSKVRLHKETQY
TRBV2	NA	TRBJ1-6	ASSDLYGSGDSPLH
TRBV19	TRBD1	TRBJ2-7	ASSAEGQGGSYEQY
TRBV21-1	NA	TRBJ1-1	ASSRVGGGGMNTEAF
TRBV5-1	NA	TRBJ1-2	ASSLGALYGYT
TRBV2	NA	TRBJ1-3	ASSDLIRGGNTIY
TRBV5-1	NA	TRBJ2-7	ASSVTGLSSYEQY
TRBV5-1	NA	TRBJ1-6	ASSLEGGDGSPLH
TRBV6-6	TRBD2	TRBJ2-1	ASSWTSGGVGEQF
TRBV28	TRBD1	TRBJ1-5	ASSLGQGARGAPQH
TRBV6-1	NA	TRBJ1-2	FGGRWDYGYT
TRBV5-4	NA	TRBJ1-4	ASSLVFEGGDEKLF
TRBV5-1	TRBD1	TRBJ1-1	ASSWGTVLNTEAF
TRBV6-5	NA	TRBJ1-2	ASSQGQHYGYP
TRBV4-2	TRBD1	TRBJ2-1	ASSQEPGGYNEQF
TRBV19	NA	TRBJ1-6	ASSPSGQIYNSPLH
TRBV30	NA	TRBJ2-7	AGAGGLYEQY
TRBV5-1	TRBD1	TRBJ2-5	ASSLAGGAGETQY
TRBV9	NA	TRBJ2-6	ASSEGPPVYSGANVLT